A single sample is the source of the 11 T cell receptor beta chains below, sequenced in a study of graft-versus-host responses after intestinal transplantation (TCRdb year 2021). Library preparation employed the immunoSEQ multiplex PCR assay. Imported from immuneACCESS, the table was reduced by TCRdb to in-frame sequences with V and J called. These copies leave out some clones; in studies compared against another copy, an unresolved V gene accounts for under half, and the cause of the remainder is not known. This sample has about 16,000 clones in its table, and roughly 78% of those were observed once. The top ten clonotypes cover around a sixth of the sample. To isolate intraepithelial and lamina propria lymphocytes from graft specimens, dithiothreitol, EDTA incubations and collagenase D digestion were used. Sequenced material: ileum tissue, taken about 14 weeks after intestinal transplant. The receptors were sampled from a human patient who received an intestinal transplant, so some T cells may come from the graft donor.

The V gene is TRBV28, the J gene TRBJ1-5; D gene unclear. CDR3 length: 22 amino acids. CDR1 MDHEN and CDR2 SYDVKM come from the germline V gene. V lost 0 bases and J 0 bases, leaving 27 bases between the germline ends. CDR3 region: CASSLCTAFRPGPLCSNQPQHF. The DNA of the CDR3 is TGTGCCAGCAGTTTATGCACAGCGTTCCGTCCGGGTCCACTGTGTAGCAATCAGCCCCAGCATTTT.

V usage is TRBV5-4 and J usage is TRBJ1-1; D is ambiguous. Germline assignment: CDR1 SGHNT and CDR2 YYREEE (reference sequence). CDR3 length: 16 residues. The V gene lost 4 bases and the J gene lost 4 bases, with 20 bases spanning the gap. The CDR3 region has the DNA TGTGCCAGCAGCCTCACCCCCCGAGGGAGAGCCACTGAAGCTTTCTTT. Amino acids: CASSLTPRGRATEAFF.

The CDR3 region has the DNA TGTGCCAGTAGTTTCTCCGGGACAGGGACCTACGAGCAGTACTTC. It encodes CASSFSGTGTYEQYF. The chain has TRBV19 and TRBJ2-7, with 9 nucleotides matching TRBD1. CDR3 length: 15 amino acids. Germline V lookup: CDR1 LNHDA, CDR2 SQIVND (reference sequence). V lost 5 bases to trimming and J lost 2 bases; unmatched junction nucleotides: 7.

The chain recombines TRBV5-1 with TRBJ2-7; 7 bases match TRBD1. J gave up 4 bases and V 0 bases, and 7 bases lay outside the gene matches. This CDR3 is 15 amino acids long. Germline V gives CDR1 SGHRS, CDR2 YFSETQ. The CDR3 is CASSLGQGVGYEQYF. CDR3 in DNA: TGCGCCAGCAGCTTGGGACAGGGAGTGGGATACGAGCAGTACTTC.

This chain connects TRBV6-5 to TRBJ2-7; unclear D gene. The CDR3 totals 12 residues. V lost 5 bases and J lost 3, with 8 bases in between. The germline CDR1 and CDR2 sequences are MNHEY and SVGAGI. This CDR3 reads CASSEVSYEQYF. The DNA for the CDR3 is TGTGCCAGCAGTGAGGTCAGCTACGAGCAGTACTTC.

CDR3 sequence (DNA): TGTGCCAGCAGGGCCCCCCGGACAGGGGGCACTGAAGCTTTCTTT. Translated: CASRAPRTGGTEAFF. This chain links TRBV28 with TRBJ1-1; 10 nucleotides align to TRBD1. V was clipped by 6 bases and J by 4 bases; unmatched bases: 8. CDR3 length equals 15 residues. Germline loops: CDR1 MDHEN, CDR2 SYDVKM. Supplemented by reference TRBV28 and TRBJ1-1, the full variable domain reads DVKVTQSSRYLVKRTGEKVFLECVQDMDHENMFWYRQDPGLGLRLIYFSYDVKMKEKGDIPEGYSVSREKKERFSLILESASTNQTSMYLCASRAPRTGGTEAFFGQGTRLTVV.

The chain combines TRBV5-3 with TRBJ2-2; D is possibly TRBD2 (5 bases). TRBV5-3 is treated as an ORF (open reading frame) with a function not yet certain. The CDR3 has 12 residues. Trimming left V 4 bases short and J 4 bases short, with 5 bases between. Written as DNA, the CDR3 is TGTGCCAGAAGCGAGGGCACCGGGGAGCTGTTTTTT. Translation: CARSEGTGELFF.

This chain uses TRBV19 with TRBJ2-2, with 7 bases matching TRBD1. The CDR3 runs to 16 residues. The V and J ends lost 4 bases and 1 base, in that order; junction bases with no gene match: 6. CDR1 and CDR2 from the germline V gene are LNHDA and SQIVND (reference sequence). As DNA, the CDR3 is TGTGCCAGTAGTACCCGGACAGGCGTGAACACCGGGGAGCTGTTTTTT. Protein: CASSTRTGVNTGELFF.

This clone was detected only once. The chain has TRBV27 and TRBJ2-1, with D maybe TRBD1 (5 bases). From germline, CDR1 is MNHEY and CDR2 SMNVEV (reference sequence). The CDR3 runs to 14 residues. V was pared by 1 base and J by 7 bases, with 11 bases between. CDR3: CASSLLGAWNEQFF. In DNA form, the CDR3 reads TGTGCCAGCAGTTTATTAGGGGCCTGGAATGAGCAGTTCTTC.

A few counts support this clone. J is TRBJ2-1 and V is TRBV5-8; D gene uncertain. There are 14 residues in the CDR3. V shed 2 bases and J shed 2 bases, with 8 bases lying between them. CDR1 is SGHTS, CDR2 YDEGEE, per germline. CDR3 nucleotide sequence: TGTGCCAGCAGCTTTCGGGCAGCCTACAATGAGCAGTTCTTC. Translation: CASSFRAAYNEQFF.

The CDR3 DNA follows: TGCAGTGCTACAGGGTATGGCTACACCTTC. Translation gives CSATGYGYTF. The J gene is TRBJ1-2, the V gene TRBV20-1; D possibly corresponds to TRBD1 (5 bases). The V end lost 4 bases, the J end lost 5 bases, and 5 bases lay between the germline ends. This CDR3 comprises 10 residues. Germline lookup yields CDR1 DFQATT and CDR2 SNEGSKA (reference sequence).